The entry that follows covers one TCR beta chain sequence. Its antigen is as yet unknown. Together with thyroid ultrasound, orbital computed tomography, serum thyroxine and TRAb, clinical symptoms were used for diagnoses. This sample was taken from a study of T cells in Graves' hyperthyroidism and ophthalmopathy. Notes on the study in general: Stable hyperthyroidism was separated from ophthalmopathy by a model based on 13 V-J features. Clonotypes that were expanded in thyroid above 0.001 mostly appeared in blood too. Ophthalmopathy prediction by the model preceded onset by a median approximately six months.

RNA transcripts served as the template for amplifying TCR beta CDR3 regions. First-round RT-PCR targeting the TCR CDR3 was performed with the HTBI primer set. TCRdb fed the multiplex PCR reads into MiXCR, producing one record per CDR3 protein. Seen here are roughly 24,000 distinct CDR3 sequences, roughly 45% observed once, and the top ten hold 9% to 12%. Germline CDR1 reads KGHDR; CDR2 reads SFDVKD. CDR3 length: 14 amino acids. V gave up 0 bases and J gave up 9 bases, with 13 bases separating them. The chain joins TRBV24-1 to TRBJ1-2; no clear D gene. This receptor was obtained from a woman aged 25 to 39 with Graves' hyperthyroidism. The sequenced sample consisted of blood. The CDR3: CATSDLNGLGSYTF. CDR3 sequence (DNA): TGTGCCACCAGTGATTTGAATGGATTAGGCAGCTACACCTTC.